The 15 T cell receptor beta chains reported below all come from one sample, sequenced in a study of OX40 agonist ivuxolimab in advanced cancers. Measured with immunoSEQ multiplex PCR; TCRdb has only the in-frame clones, and not every one. This sample has roughly 60,000 clones; around 83% occur once, and the top ten carry roughly 4.5%. This specimen was CD4+ or CD8+ T cells sorted from blood, taken in a trial of the OX40 agonist ivuxolimab. These receptor sequences come from an adult with an advanced solid tumor such as melanoma, head and neck, liver or kidney cancer.

The chain uses TRBV28 and TRBJ2-1; 14 bases match TRBD2. This CDR3 is 16 amino acids long. Germline values: CDR1 MDHEN, CDR2 SYDVKM. Germline trimming cut 6 bases from V and 8 bases from J; bases unmatched to any gene: 9. DNA for the CDR3: TGTGCCAGCAGCCCGGGACTAGCGGGAGTTGACCATGAGCAGTTCTTC. This encodes CASSPGLAGVDHEQFF.

The V call is TRBV6-5, the J call TRBJ1-4, with a possible D match to TRBD1 (5 bases). Per germline, CDR1 MNHEY and CDR2 SVGAGI. The CDR3 has 15 residues. Trimming cost V 5 bases and J 5 bases, with 15 bases left between them. This chain's CDR3 is CASSRDSLQNEKLFF. CDR3 bases: TGTGCCAGCAGTCGCGACAGCCTTCAGAATGAAAAACTGTTTTTT.

This chain uses TRBV29-1 with TRBJ2-3; a possible D gene is TRBD1 (5 bases). Trimming removed 4 bases at V and 9 bases at J, with 11 bases between. Germline CDR1 reads SQVTM; CDR2 reads ANQGSEA. This CDR3 has 11 residues. The CDR3 here is CSVVQALTQYF. The CDR3 region has the DNA TGCAGCGTTGTACAGGCGTTAACGCAGTATTTT.

This chain connects TRBV4-3 to TRBJ2-7, with 13 nucleotides matching TRBD2. Germline CDR1 and CDR2: LGHNA and YSLEER. Trimming at V came to 4 bases and at J to 9 bases, leaving 6 bases not matched to a gene. The CDR3 runs to 14 residues. Here the CDR3 reads CASSRGTSGTTQYF. The DNA of the CDR3 is TGCGCCAGCAGCCGGGGGACTAGCGGGACAACGCAGTACTTC.

This chain links TRBV27 with TRBJ2-7, with TRBD2 matching over 8 bases. Germline CDR1 MNHEY, CDR2 SMNVEV (reference sequence). The V gene end was trimmed by 11 bases and the J gene end by 3 bases; junction bases not matched to a gene: 9. The CDR3 covers 13 residues. CDR3 in DNA: TGTGCCGCAGCCGCTAGCGGGCACTACGAGCAGTACTTC. Its translation: CAAAASGHYEQYF.

The chain employs TRBV6-5 and TRBJ1-2; D is unresolved. Germline CDR1 is MNHEY and CDR2 is SVGAGI. V was cut by 5 bases and J by 13 bases, with 14 bases left in between. The CDR3 contains 11 residues. The CDR3 here is CASSEHTETTF. CDR3 bases: TGTGCCAGCAGTGAACATACAGAAACCACCTTC.

This clone was counted only a few times. The rearrangement uses TRBV23-1 and TRBJ2-7; no clear D. TRBV23-1 is annotated as an ORF whose role is uncertain. The CDR3 totals 12 residues. Trimming took 7 bases from V and 3 from J, leaving 10 bases between them. The CDR3 nucleotides are TGCGCCAGCACCCAATCAGGCTACGAGCAGTACTTC. Translation gives CASTQSGYEQYF.

The CDR3 region has the DNA TGTGCCAGCAGCTTGGTGGGCGATCGGAACACTGAAGCTTTCTTT. Its translation is CASSLVGDRNTEAFF. V gene TRBV5-4 combines with J gene TRBJ1-1; D gene uncertain. Germline V gene lookup returns CDR1 SGHNT and CDR2 YYREEE (reference sequence). This CDR3 has 15 amino acids. Trimming shortened V by 0 bases and J by 1 base, and 10 bases separated the two germline ends.

The chain couples TRBV5-4 to TRBJ2-7, with no clear D. Germline CDR1 is SGHNT and CDR2 is YYREEE (reference sequence). The CDR3 loop spans 14 amino acids. The V end lost 2 bases, the J end lost 1 base, and 10 bases lay between the germline ends. CDR3 nucleotide sequence: TGTGCCAGCAGCTTTGGGGTAGGATCCTACGAGCAGTACTTC. Translating it yields CASSFGVGSYEQYF.

V usage is TRBV27 and J usage is TRBJ2-6; D not resolved. CDR1 and CDR2 from the germline V gene are MNHEY and SMNVEV (reference sequence). CDR3 length: 13 amino acids. V lost 6 bases and J lost 4, with 7 bases in between. CDR3 in amino acids: CASSLGGANVLTF. In nucleotides, the CDR3 is TGTGCCAGCAGCCTGGGGGGGGCCAACGTCCTGACTTTC.

The rearrangement links TRBV5-1 to TRBJ1-1, with D possibly matching TRBD1 (5 bases). The CDR3 spans 14 residues. Looked up from germline, CDR1 is SGHRS and CDR2 is YFSETQ. V lost 5 bases, J lost 1 base, and 12 bases lay in between. The CDR3 DNA reads as TGCGCCAGCAGACTTGGGACGGCGAACACTGAAGCTTTCTTT. This gives the protein CASRLGTANTEAFF.

This chain uses TRBV5-1 with TRBJ2-2; D gene unclear. The CDR3 runs 14 residues. The ends were cut back, 9 bases at V and 0 bases at J, with 12 bases in the middle. The V gene's germline CDR1 is SGHRS and CDR2 YFSETQ. The CDR3 protein is CATSVEPNTGELFF. The CDR3 coding sequence is TGCGCCACCTCGGTCGAGCCGAACACCGGGGAGCTGTTTTTT.

The chain joins TRBV4-1 to TRBJ2-1, with 7 bases identical to TRBD2. This CDR3 is built from 15 residues. With V trimmed by 1 base and J by 5 bases, 5 bases remained unmatched. Germline CDR1 MGHRA, CDR2 YSYEKL. CDR3 in DNA: TGCGCCAGCAGCCAAGCCCAGCGGGGTCACAATGAGCAGTTCTTC. This translates into CASSQAQRGHNEQFF.

The chain couples TRBV27 to TRBJ1-1; no reliable D call. V gave up 0 bases and J gave up 4 bases, with 9 bases separating them. CDR1 MNHEY and CDR2 SMNVEV come from the germline V gene (reference sequence). The CDR3 is 14 residues long. As DNA, the CDR3 is TGTGCCAGCAGTTTATCTGGGGTCGGCACTGAAGCTTTCTTT. Residues: CASSLSGVGTEAFF.

The genes are TRBV7-2 and TRBJ1-1, with 8 bases identical to TRBD1. Germline CDR1 reads SGHTA; CDR2 reads FQGNSA. Trimming removed 5 bases from V and 1 base from J; junction bases left unmatched: 6. This CDR3 is 15 amino acids long. CDR3 sequence reads: CASSRNGQGNTEAFF. CDR3 coding DNA: TGTGCCAGCAGCCGCAACGGACAGGGGAACACTGAAGCTTTCTTT.